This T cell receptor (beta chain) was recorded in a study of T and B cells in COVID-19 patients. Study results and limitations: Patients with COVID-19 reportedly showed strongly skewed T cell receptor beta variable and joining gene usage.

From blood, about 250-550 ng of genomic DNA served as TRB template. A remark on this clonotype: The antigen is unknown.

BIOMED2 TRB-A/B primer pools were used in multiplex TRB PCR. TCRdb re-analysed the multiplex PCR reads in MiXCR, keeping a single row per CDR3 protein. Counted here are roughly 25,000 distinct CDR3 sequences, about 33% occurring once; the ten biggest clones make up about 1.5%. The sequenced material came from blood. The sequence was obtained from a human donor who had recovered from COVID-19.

The CDR3: CSARRGRGASTGELFF. CDR3 in DNA: TGCAGTGCTAGAAGGGGTCGGGGGGCCTCGACCGGGGAGCTGTTTTTT. The chain links TRBV20-1 to TRBJ2-2, with a weak D call TRBD2 (7 bases). The CDR3 consists of 16 residues. Germline V lookup: CDR1 DFQATT, CDR2 SNEGSKA (reference sequence). Trimming shortened V by 2 bases and J by 5 bases, and 18 bases separated the two germline ends.